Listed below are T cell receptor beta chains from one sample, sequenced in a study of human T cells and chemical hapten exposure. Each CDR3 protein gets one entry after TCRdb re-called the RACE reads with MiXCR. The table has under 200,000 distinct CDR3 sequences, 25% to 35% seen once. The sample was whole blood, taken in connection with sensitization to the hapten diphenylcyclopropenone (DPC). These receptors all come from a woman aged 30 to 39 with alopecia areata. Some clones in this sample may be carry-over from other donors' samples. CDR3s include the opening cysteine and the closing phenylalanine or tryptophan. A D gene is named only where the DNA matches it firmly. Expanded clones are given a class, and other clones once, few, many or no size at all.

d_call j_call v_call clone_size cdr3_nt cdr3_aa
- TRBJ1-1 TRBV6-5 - TGTGCCACCCGTAGCCCGGCAGGGAACACTGAAGCTTTCTTT CATRSPAGNTEAFF
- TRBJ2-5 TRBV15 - TGTGCCACCAGCAGAGACTCAGGGGAAGAGACCCAGTACTTC CATSRDSGEETQYF
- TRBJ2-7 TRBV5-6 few TGTGCCAGCAGCTTCAGGACAGCGGGATACTACGAGCAGTACTTC CASSFRTAGYYEQYF
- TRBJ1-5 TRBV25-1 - TGTGCCAGCAGTGGTGGACATAGCAATCAGCCCCAGCATTTT CASSGGHSNQPQHF
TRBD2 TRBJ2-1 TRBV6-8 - TGTGCCAGCAGGTCACGGACTAGCGGGAGAAGAAGGAAGGATGAGCAGTTCTTC CASRSRTSGRRRKDEQFF
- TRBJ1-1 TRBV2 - TGTGCCAGCAGTGAAGTGGGGTACGGGGCTTTCTTT CASSEVGYGAFF
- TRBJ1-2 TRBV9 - TGTGCCAGCAGCGTAGAAGGGAAGGGACGTGGCTACACCTTC CASSVEGKGRGYTF
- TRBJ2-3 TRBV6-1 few TGTGCCAGCAGTGAGGGTCCACTTAGCACAGATACGCAGTATTTT CASSEGPLSTDTQYF
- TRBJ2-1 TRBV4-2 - TGTGCCAGCAGCCAAAATATCCGGGCGGCCCTCAGACCAAACAATGAGCAGTTCTTC CASSQNIRAALRPNNEQFF
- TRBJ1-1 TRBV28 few TGTGCCAGCAGGTGGGACCGAAACACTGAAGCTTTCTTT CASRWDRNTEAFF
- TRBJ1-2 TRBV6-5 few TGTGCCAGCAGGTACGGGAGCTTCGGGGATGGCTACACCTTC CASRYGSFGDGYTF
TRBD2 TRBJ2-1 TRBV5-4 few TGTGCCAGCAGCTTGGACGGACTAGCGGCCTACAATGAGCAGTTCTTC CASSLDGLAAYNEQFF
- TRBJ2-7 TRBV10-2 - TGCGCCAGCTGCAGGGATGGCGGTAGCTCCTACGAGCAGTACTTC CASCRDGGSSYEQYF
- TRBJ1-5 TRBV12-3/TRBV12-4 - TGTGCCAGCAGGCCCGACGGGACCACCAGGCAGCCCCAGCATTTT CASRPDGTTRQPQHF
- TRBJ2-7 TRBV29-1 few TGCAGCGTTGAAACGGATTCCTACGAGCAGTACTTC CSVETDSYEQYF
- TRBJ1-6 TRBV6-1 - TGTGCCAGCAGTGAAGGGGCCGATTCACCCCTCCACTTT CASSEGADSPLHF
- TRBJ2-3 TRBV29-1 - TGCAGCACTACCATAGATACGCAGTATTTT CSTTIDTQYF